A single sample gave rise to the 8 T cell receptor beta chains below, sequenced in a study of blood T cell repertoires in COVID-19. This table comes from immunoSEQ multiplex PCR, and its TCRdb copy is limited to in-frame clones, with some not included. The table lists around 41,000 clones, about 90% of them singletons. The sample comprised peripheral blood. The receptors were sampled from an elderly woman with active COVID-19.

The rearrangement uses TRBV28 and TRBJ1-1; the D gene is possibly TRBD1 (6 bases). Trimming pared 4 bases from V and 7 bases from J, leaving 10 bases between. The CDR3 has 12 residues. The germline V gene encodes CDR1 MDHEN and CDR2 SYDVKM. CDR3 sequence: CASSYRAGEAFF. Written as DNA, the CDR3 is TGTGCCAGCAGTTACAGGGCTGGTGAAGCTTTCTTT.

V usage is TRBV4-3 and J usage is TRBJ2-4; a weak D match, TRBD1 (6 bases). The germline V gene has CDR1 LGHNA and CDR2 YSLEER. Trimming removed 1 base from V and 6 bases from J, with 22 bases in between. The CDR3 runs 18 residues. CDR3 in DNA: TGCGCCAGCAGCCAAGTAAGGGGAGCAACAGGGATTGGAAACATTCAGTACTTC. Translated, it gives CASSQVRGATGIGNIQYF.

The chain links TRBV4-3 to TRBJ1-2, with a tentative D call TRBD1 (5 bases). V was clipped by 1 base and J by 5 bases, with 11 bases between them. Germline lookup yields CDR1 LGHNA and CDR2 YSLEER. CDR3 size: 14 residues. The CDR3 is CASSQGRGDYGYTF. For the CDR3, the DNA is TGCGCCAGCAGCCAAGGCCGGGGGGATTATGGCTACACCTTC.

The V and J genes are TRBV6-5 and TRBJ1-2; the D gene is possibly TRBD1 (5 bases). V lost 8 bases to trimming and J lost 4 bases, with 8 bases between them. This CDR3 has 11 residues. Looked up from germline, CDR1 is MNHEY and CDR2 is SVGAGI. The CDR3 loop reads CASGQGYGYTF. DNA for the CDR3: TGTGCCAGCGGGCAGGGCTATGGCTACACCTTC.

V and J are TRBV6-1 and TRBJ2-6; 11 bases fit TRBD1. V shed 4 bases and J 0 bases; nucleotides not matched to a gene: 2. CDR1 and CDR2 (germline): MNHNS, SASEGT. The CDR3 is 17 residues long. The CDR3 is CASSGGTGGSGANVLTF. For the CDR3, the DNA is TGTGCCAGCAGTGGCGGGACAGGGGGCTCTGGGGCCAACGTCCTGACTTTC.

The rearrangement joins TRBV28 to TRBJ1-2, with TRBD1 identical over 12 bases. The junction had 8 bases not matched to a gene; V was cut back by 4 bases and J by 5 bases. Germline V gene data show CDR1 as MDHEN and CDR2 as SYDVKM. The CDR3 loop spans 16 amino acids. The CDR3: CASSSGGTGGFYGYTF. In nucleotides, the CDR3 is TGTGCCAGCAGTTCCGGGGGGACAGGGGGCTTTTATGGCTACACCTTC.

The V and J genes are TRBV6-5 and TRBJ2-1, with a possible D match to TRBD2 (6 bases). CDR3 length: 15 amino acids. Germline V gives CDR1 MNHEY, CDR2 SVGAGI. Trimming removed 6 bases from V and 2 bases from J, with 14 bases in between. DNA for the CDR3: TGTGCCAGCAGCCTAGCGCCGGGGCCCTACAATGAGCAGTTCTTC. Its protein product is CASSLAPGPYNEQFF.

This sequence joins TRBV4-1 and TRBJ2-1; perhaps TRBD1 as D (6 bases). The CDR3 has 15 residues. Trimming took off 4 bases at V and 3 bases at J, with 13 bases between the two ends. CDR1 MGHRA and CDR2 YSYEKL come from the germline V gene. DNA for the CDR3: TGCGCCAGCAGCCTCGGGACAATCATCTACAATGAGCAGTTCTTC. It codes for CASSLGTIIYNEQFF.